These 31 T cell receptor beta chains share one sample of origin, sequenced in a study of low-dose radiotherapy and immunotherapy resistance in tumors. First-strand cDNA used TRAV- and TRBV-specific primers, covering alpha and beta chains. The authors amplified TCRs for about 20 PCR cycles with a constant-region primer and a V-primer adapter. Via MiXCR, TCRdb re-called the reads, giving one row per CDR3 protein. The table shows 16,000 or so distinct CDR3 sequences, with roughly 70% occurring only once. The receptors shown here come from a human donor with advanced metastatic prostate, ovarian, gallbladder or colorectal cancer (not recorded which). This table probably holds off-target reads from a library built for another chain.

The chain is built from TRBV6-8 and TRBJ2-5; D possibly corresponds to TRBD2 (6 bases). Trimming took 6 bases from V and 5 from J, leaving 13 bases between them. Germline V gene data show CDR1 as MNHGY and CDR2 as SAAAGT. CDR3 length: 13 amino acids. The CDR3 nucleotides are TGTGCCAGCAGCCTAACTGGAGGGGAGACCCAGTACTTC. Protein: CASSLTGGETQYF.

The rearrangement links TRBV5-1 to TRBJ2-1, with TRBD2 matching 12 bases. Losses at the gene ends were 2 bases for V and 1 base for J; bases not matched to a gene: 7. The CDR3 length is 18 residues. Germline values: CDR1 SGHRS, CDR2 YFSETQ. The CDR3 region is CASSFPSGRARSYNEQFF. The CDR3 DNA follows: TGCGCCAGCAGCTTTCCTAGCGGGAGGGCCCGGTCCTACAATGAGCAGTTCTTC.

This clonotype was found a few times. This CDR3 is CASSGTVARGEQFF. The CDR3 DNA sequence: TGTGCCAGCAGCGGGACAGTAGCCCGGGGTGAGCAGTTCTTC. The gene calls are TRBV5-5 and TRBJ2-1; 7 nucleotides match TRBD1. This CDR3 has 14 residues. After removal of 4 bases from V and 9 bases from J, the junction contained 10 bases not matched to a gene. Germline V CDR1 and CDR2: SGHKS, YYEKEE (reference sequence). Combining the CDR3 with reference TRBV5-5 and TRBJ2-1 gives the whole variable domain DAGVTQSPTHLIKTRGQQVTLRCSPISGHKSVSWYQQVLGQGPQFIFQYYEKEERGRGNFPDRFSARQFPNYSSELNVNALLLGDSALYLCASSGTVARGEQFFGPGTRLTVL.

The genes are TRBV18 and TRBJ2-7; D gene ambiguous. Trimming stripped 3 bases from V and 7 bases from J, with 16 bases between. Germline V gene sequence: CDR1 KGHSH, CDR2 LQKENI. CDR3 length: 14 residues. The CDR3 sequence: CASSPGNVGLEQYF. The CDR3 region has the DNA TGTGCCAGCTCACCGGGGAATGTGGGGTTGGAGCAGTACTTC.

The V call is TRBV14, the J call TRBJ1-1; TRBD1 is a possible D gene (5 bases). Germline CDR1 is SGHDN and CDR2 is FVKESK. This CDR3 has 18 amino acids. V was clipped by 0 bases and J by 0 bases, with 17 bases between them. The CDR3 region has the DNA TGTGCCAGCAGCCAAGAAGGGGAATGGGCGATTTTGAACACTGAAGCTTTCTTT. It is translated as CASSQEGEWAILNTEAFF.

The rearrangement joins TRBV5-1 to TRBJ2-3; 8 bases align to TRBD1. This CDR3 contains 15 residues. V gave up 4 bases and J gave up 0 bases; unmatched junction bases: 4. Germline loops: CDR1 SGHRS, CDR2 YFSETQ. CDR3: CASSTRDRSTDTQYF. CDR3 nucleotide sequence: TGCGCCAGCAGCACCCGGGACAGGAGCACAGATACGCAGTATTTT.

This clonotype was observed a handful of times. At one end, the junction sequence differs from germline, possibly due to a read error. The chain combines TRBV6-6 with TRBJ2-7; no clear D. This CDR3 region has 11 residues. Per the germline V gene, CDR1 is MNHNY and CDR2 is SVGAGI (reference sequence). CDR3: CASSNSYEQYF. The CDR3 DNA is TGTGCCAGCAGTAACTCCTACGAGCAGTACTTC.

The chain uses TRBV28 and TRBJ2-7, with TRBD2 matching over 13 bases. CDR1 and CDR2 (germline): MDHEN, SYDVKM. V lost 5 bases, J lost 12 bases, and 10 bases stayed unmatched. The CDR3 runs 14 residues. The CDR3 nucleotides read TGTGCCAGCAGTGTGACTAGCGGGGGGACAGTGGGGTACTTC. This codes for CASSVTSGGTVGYF. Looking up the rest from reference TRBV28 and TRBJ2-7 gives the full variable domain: DVKVTQSSRYLVKRTGEKVFLECVQDMDHENMFWYRQDPGLGLRLIYFSYDVKMKEKGDIPEGYSVSREKKERFSLILESASTNQTSMYLCASSVTSGGTVGYFGPGTRLTVT.

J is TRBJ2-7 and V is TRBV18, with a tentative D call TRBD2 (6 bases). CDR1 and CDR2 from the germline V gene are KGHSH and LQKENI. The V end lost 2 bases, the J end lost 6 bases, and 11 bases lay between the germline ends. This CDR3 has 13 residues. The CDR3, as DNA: TGTGCCAGCTCACCATCGGGGGAGCTCGAGCAGTACTTC. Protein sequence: CASSPSGELEQYF.

CDR3 residues: CASSLAIQNTGELFF. The CDR3 DNA sequence: TGTGCCAGCAGCTTAGCCATCCAGAACACCGGGGAGCTGTTTTTT. J is TRBJ2-2 and V is TRBV7-9; D not resolved. CDR1 is SEHNR and CDR2 is FQNEAQ in the germline V gene (reference sequence). Trimming removed 0 bases from V and 1 base from J, with 6 bases in between. The CDR3 runs to 15 residues.

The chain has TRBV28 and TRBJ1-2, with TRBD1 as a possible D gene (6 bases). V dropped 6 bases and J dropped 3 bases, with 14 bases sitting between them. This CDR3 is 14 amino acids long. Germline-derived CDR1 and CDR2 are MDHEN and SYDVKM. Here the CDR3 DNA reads TGTGCCAGCAGCGGTCCCAGGACAGACTATGGCTACACCTTC. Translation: CASSGPRTDYGYTF.

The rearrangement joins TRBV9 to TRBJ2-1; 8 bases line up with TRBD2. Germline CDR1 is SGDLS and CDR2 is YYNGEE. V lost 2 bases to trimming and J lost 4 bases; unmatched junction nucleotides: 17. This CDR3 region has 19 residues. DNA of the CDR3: TGTGCCAGCAGCGTCGAACTAGCGGCCGGAGATGGGGGATACAATGAGCAGTTCTTC. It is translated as CASSVELAAGDGGYNEQFF.

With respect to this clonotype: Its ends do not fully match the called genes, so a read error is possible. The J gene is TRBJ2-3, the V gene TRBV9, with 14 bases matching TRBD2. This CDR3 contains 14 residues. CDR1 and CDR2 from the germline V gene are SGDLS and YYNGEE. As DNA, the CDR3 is TGTGCCAGCAGCGCAACATACGGGACTAGCGGGAGTAATTTT. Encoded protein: CASSATYGTSGSNF.

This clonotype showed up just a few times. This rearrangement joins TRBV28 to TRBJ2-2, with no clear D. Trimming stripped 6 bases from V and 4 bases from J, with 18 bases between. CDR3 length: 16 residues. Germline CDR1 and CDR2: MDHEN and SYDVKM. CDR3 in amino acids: CASSKLYPESTGELFF. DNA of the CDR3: TGTGCCAGCAGCAAGTTATACCCCGAGAGCACCGGGGAGCTGTTTTTT.

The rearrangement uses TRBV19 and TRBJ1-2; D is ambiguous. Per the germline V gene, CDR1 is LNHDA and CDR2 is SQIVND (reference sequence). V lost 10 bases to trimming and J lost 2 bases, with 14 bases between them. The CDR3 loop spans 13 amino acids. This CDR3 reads CATQPGKNYGYTF. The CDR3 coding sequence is TGTGCCACACAACCGGGAAAAAACTATGGCTACACCTTC.

The CDR3, as DNA: TGTGCCAGCAGCCCAGGCGGGACTGAAGCTTTCTTT. Translated, it gives CASSPGGTEAFF. V is TRBV13 and J is TRBJ1-1; D gene uncertain. CDR3 length: 12 residues. Germline V CDR1 and CDR2: PRHDT, FYEKMQ (reference sequence). Trimming pared 5 bases from V and 5 bases from J, leaving 9 bases between.

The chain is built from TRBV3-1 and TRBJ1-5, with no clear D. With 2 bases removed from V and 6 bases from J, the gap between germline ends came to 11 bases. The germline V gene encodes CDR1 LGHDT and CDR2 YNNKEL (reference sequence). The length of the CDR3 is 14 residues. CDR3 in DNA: TGTGCCAGCAGCCAATCTGACTCGGGTCAGCCCCAGCATTTT. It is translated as CASSQSDSGQPQHF.

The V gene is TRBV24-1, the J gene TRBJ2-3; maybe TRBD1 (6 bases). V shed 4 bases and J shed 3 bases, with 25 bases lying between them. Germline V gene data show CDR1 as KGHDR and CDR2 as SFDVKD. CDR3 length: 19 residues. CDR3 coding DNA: TGTGCCACCAGTGACCGAGGGACAAAAGTCATCGCCTGGACAGATACGCAGTATTTT. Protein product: CATSDRGTKVIAWTDTQYF.

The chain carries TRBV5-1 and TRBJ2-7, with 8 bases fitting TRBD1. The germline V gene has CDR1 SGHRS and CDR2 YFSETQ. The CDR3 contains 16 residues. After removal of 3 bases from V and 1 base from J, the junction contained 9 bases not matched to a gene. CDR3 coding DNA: TGCGCCAGCAGCTCGATACGGACAGGGTTTTCCTACGAGCAGTACTTC. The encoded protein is CASSSIRTGFSYEQYF.

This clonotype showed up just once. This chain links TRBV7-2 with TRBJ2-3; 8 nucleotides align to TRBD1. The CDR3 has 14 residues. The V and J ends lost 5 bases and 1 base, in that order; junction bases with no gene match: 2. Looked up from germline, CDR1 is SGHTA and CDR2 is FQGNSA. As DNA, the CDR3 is TGTGCCAGCAGCGCGGACAGGGGCACAGATACGCAGTATTTT. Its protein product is CASSADRGTDTQYF.

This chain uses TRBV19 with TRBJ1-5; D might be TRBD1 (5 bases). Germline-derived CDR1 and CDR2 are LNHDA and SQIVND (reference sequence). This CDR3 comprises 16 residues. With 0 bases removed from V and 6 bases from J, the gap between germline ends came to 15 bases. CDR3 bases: TGTGCCAGTAGTATAGAACAGACAGTGGTGGCTCAGCCCCAGCATTTT. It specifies CASSIEQTVVAQPQHF.

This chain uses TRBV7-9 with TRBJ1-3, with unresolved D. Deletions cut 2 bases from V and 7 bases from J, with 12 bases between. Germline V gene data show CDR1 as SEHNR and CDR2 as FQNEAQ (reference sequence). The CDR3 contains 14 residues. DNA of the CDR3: TGTGCCAGCAGCTTATTGTACAGTCTGAACACCATATATTTT. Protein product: CASSLLYSLNTIYF.

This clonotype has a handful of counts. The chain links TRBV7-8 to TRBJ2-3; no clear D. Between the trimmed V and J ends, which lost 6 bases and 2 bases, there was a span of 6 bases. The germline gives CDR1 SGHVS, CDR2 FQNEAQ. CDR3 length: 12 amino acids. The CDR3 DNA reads TGTGCCAGCAGTCCCCCCACAGATACGCAGTATTTT. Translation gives CASSPPTDTQYF.

The CDR3 sequence is CASSQELTGHNEKLFF. DNA of the CDR3: TGCGCCAGCAGCCAAGAACTGACAGGCCATAATGAAAAACTGTTTTTT. The chain uses TRBV4-1 and TRBJ1-4, with a possible D match to TRBD1 (6 bases). V lost 0 bases and J 4 bases, leaving 12 bases between the germline ends. This CDR3 has 16 amino acids. The germline V gene encodes CDR1 MGHRA and CDR2 YSYEKL.

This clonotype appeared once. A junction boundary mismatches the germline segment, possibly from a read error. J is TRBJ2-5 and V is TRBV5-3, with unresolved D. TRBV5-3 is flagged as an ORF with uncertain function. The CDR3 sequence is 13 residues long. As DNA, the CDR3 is TGTGCCAGCAGCTTGGATCCTCAAGAGACCCAGTACTTC. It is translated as CASSLDPQETQYF.

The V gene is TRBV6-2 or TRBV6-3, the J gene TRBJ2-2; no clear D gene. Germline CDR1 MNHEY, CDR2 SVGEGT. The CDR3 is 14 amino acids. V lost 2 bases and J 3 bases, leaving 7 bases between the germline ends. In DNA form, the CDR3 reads TGTGCCAGCAGTTACGACCCTCACACCGGGGAGCTGTTTTTT. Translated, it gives CASSYDPHTGELFF.

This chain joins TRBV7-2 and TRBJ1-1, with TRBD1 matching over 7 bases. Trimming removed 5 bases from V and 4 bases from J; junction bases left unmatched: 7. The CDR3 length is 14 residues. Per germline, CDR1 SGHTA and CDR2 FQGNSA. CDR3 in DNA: TGTGCCAGCAGCGCAAGACAGGGCCTCACTGAAGCTTTCTTT. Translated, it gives CASSARQGLTEAFF.

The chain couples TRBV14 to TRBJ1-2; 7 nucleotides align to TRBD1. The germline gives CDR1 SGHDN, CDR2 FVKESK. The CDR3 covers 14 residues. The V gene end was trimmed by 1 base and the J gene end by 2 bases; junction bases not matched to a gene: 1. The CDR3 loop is CASSQADRNYGYTF. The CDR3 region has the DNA TGTGCCAGCAGCCAAGCGGACAGGAACTATGGCTACACCTTC.

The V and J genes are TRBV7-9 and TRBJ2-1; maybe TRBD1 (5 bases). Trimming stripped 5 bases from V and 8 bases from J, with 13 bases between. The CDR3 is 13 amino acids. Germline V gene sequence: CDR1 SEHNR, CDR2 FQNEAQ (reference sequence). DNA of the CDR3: TGTGCCAGCAGCCCAAAGGGGCCTTATGAGCAGTTCTTC. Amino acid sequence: CASSPKGPYEQFF.

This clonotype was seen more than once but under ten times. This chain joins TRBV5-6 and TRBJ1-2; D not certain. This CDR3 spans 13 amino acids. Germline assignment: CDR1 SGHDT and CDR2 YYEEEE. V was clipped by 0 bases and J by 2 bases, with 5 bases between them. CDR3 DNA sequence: TGTGCCAGCAGCTTGGCCGGGAACTATGGCTACACCTTC. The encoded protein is CASSLAGNYGYTF.

CDR3 residues: CASSLDGSSYEQYF. CDR3 in DNA: TGTGCCAGCAGCCTGGACGGCAGCTCCTACGAGCAGTACTTC. This chain joins TRBV5-4 and TRBJ2-7; D is unclear. The CDR3 runs 14 residues. Germline CDR1 reads SGHNT; CDR2 reads YYREEE (reference sequence). Trimming stripped 4 bases from V and 0 bases from J, with 11 bases between.